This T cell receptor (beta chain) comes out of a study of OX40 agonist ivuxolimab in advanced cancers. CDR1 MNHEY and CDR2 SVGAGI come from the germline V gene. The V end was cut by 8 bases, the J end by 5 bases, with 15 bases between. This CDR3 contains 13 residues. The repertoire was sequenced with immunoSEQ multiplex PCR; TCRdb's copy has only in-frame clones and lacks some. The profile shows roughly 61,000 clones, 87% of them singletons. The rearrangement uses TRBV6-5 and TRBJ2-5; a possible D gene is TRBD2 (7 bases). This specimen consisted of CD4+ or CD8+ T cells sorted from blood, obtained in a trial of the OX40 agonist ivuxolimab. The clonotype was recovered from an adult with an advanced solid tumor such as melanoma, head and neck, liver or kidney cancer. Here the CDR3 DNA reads TGTGCCAGCCTCGAGGGGGGGAAGGAGACCCAGTACTTC. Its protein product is CASLEGGKETQYF.